This T cell receptor beta chain was captured in a study of tumor-infiltrating lymphocytes in primary liver carcinoma. A primer matching the constant region was used to make TCR beta cDNA from 500 to 650 ng of total RNA. ARM-PCR was slightly modified, and three nested multiplex PCR rounds with it gave rise to the TCR beta libraries. The two initial PCR rounds, roughly 9 cycles each, used TRBV1-TRBV30 forward and C-beta reverse primers. TCRdb recomputed calls from the multiplex PCR reads with MiXCR, one row per CDR3 protein. The sample yields roughly 32,000 distinct CDR3 sequences, 71% seen once. This clonotype was observed at least ten times. As yet, its antigen is unknown. One end of the junction varies from germline; a read error may be responsible. The approximately 20-31 mg bulk tissue piece was not sorted before simultaneous RNA and DNA extraction. CDR1 is SGHDN, CDR2 FVKESK, per germline. The length of the CDR3 is 17 residues.

Study findings and constraints: Pairs comparing tumor with adjacent tissue or blood overlapped less than pairs drawn from tumor regions.

The sample taken for sequencing was liver tumor tissue from sampling region 3. Subset denoted: tumor region T3, left-lateral pole. The TCR originated in a woman aged 25 to 39 with primary liver carcinoma and hepatitis B virus infection. The J gene is TRBJ2-1, the V gene TRBV14, with 9 bases that match TRBD1. CDR3 residues: CASSQESQGTGYNEQFF. Here the CDR3 DNA reads TGTGCCAGCAGTCAAGAGAGTCAGGGGACAGGGTACAATGAGCAGTTCTTC.